This T cell receptor (beta chain) derives from a study of T cells in Graves' hyperthyroidism and ophthalmopathy. From RNA transcripts, TCR beta CDR3 regions were amplified. The TCR CDR3 first-round RT-PCR relied on the HTBI primer set. TCRdb re-called the multiplex PCR reads with MiXCR, one entry per CDR3 protein. The sample holds more than 600,000 distinct CDR3 sequences, 16% seen once. The table lists this clonotype with a few counts. The CDR3 length is 16 residues. Germline V gives CDR1 SGHTA, CDR2 FQGNSA. V gave up 3 bases and J gave up 6 bases, with 21 bases separating them. The sequencing input was blood. This chain connects TRBV7-2 to TRBJ2-7; possible D gene TRBD2, 5 bases. The source of this sequence is a man between 18 and 35 years old with Graves' hyperthyroidism. CDR3 nucleotides: TGTGCCAGCAGCTTGGACGAAAGCGGACTCCGTCTCGAGCAGTACTTC. Translating gives CASSLDESGLRLEQYF.